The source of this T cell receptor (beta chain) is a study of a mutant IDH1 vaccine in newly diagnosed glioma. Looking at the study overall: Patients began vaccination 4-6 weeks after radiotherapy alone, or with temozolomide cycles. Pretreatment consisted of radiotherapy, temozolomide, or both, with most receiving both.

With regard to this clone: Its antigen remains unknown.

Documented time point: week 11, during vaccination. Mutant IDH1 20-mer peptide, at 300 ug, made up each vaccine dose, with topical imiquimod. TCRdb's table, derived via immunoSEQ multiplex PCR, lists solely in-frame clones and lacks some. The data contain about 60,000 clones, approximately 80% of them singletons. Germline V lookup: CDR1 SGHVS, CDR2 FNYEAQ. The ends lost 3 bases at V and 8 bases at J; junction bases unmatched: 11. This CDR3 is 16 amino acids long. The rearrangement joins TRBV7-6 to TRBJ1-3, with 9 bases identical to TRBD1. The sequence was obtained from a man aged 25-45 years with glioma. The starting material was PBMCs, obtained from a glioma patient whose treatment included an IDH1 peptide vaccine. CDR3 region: CASSLTTGGSGDTIYF. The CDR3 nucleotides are TGTGCCAGCAGCTTGACAACAGGGGGCAGCGGGGACACCATATATTTT.